This TCR beta chain was identified during a study of cytomegalovirus exposure and HLA in healthy donors. Study-level results: Earlier results showed most TCR beta V segments being productive about 90% or about 30% of the time.

Primers: 60 Vbeta forward and 13 Jbeta reverse. TCRdb's table, derived via immunoSEQ multiplex PCR, lists solely in-frame clones and lacks some. The sample has roughly 170,000 clones, approximately 84% seen once. Worth noting for this clone: Its antigen remains unidentified.

The CDR3 covers 13 residues. The germline gives CDR1 MNHEY, CDR2 SVGAGI. V was shortened by 2 bases and J by 1 base, with 6 bases between the two germline ends. The sequence was obtained from a woman aged 45 to 65 in good health and CMV-seropositive. The chain is built from TRBV6-5 and TRBJ2-7; D gene unclear. Sequencing was performed on PBMCs. For the CDR3, the DNA is TGTGCCAGCAGTTACACGACTTCCTACGAGCAGTACTTC. As protein: CASSYTTSYEQYF.